The 2 T cell receptor beta chains below come from one sample, sequenced in a study of regulatory T cells in long-lasting Graves disease. Libraries of TCR beta came from iRepertoire HTBI primers plus Arm-PCR of CDR3 regions. TCRdb passed the multiplex PCR reads through MiXCR, listing each CDR3 protein once. The sample holds roughly 380,000 distinct CDR3 sequences; approximately 15% are singletons and the top ten take 25% to 30%. The time point is: newly diagnosed GD, antithyroid drugs for less than 3 months. Isolated PBMC RNA provided the starting material for the TCR library. The data also belong to a second study, concerning T cells in Graves' hyperthyroidism and ophthalmopathy.

The sequencing here drew on peripheral blood mononuclear cells (PBMCs), taken at new diagnosis, from a patient treated with antithyroid drugs. Every receptor here comes from a man in his forties with Graves disease.

There are a few counts of this clonotype. The chain combines TRBV10-1 with TRBJ1-3; D perhaps matches TRBD1 (6 bases). V shed 6 bases and J shed 0 bases, with 12 bases lying between them. Germline V lookup: CDR1 WNHNN, CDR2 SYGVQD (reference sequence). This CDR3 region has 15 residues. The CDR3 DNA sequence: TGCGCCAGCAGGCCGGACAGAGCCTCTGGAAACACCATATATTTT. It specifies CASRPDRASGNTIYF.

The gene calls are TRBV7-3 and TRBJ1-6, with D maybe TRBD1 (6 bases). From germline, CDR1 is SGHTA and CDR2 FQGTGA. This CDR3 is built from 14 residues. V lost 5 bases and J 9 bases, leaving 14 bases between the germline ends. CDR3 in DNA: TGTGCCAGCAGCCGGGACACCCGGGGTTCACCCCTCCACTTT. It is translated as CASSRDTRGSPLHF. The complete variable domain, with remaining parts taken from reference TRBV7-3 and TRBJ1-6, reads GAGVSQTPSNKVTEKGKYVELRCDPISGHTALYWYRQSLGQGPEFLIYFQGTGAADDSGLPNDRFFAVRPEGSVSTLKIQRTERGDSAVYLCASSRDTRGSPLHFGNGTRLTVT.